This record concerns one T cell receptor beta chain sequence. Produced via immunoSEQ multiplex PCR; TCRdb's table is partial and in-frame only. In the table there are about 2.4 million clones, 93% of which are singletons. These data originate in a study of shared clonotypes between healthy human individuals. V was pared by 3 bases and J by 3 bases, with 6 bases between. The CDR3 loop spans 12 amino acids. Germline CDR1 SGHNT, CDR2 YYREEE (reference sequence). The chain is built from TRBV5-4 and TRBJ1-2; no firm D call. The origin of this receptor is a man aged 18 to 30 in good health. Some clones in this sample may be carry-over from other donors' samples. Specimen: naive CD4+ T cells from PBMCs. Subset indicated: CD45RA+ positively selected. In DNA form, the CDR3 reads TGTGCCAGCAGCTATTCAGACTATGGCTACACCTTC. Translation gives CASSYSDYGYTF.